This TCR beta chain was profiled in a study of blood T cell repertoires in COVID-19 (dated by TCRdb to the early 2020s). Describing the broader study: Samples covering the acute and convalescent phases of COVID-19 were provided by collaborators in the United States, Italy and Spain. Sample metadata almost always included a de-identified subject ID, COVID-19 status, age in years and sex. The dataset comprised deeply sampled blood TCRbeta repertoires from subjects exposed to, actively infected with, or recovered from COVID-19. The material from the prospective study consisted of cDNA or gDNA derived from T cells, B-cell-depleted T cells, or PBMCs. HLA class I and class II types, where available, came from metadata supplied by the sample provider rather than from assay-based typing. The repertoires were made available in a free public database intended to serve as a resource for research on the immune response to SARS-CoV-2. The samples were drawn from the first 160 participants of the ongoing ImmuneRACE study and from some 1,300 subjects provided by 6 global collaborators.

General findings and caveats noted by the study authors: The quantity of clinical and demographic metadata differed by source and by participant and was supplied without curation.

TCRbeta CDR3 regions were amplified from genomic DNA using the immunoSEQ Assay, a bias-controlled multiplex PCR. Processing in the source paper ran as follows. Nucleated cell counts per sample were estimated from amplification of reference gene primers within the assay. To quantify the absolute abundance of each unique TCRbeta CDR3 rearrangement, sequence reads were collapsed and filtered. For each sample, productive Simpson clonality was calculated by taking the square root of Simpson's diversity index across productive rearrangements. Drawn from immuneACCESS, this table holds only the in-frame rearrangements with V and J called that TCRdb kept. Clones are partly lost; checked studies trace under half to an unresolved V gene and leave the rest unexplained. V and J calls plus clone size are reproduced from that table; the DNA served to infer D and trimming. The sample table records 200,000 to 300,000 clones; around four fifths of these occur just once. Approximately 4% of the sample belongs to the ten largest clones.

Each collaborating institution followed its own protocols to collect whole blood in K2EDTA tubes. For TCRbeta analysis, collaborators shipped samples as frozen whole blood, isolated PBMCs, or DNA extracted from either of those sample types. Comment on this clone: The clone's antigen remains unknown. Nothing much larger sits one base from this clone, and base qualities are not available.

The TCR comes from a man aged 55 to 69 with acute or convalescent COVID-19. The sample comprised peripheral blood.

The nucleotides read TGTGCCAGCAGCTTATCAGGAGAGACCCAGTACTTC. Translated, it reads CASSLSGETQYF. Recombination connected TRBV13 to TRBJ2-5, with the D segment identity uncertain. For CDR1 and CDR2, the germline V gene (reference sequence) lists PRHDT and FYEKMQ. Including cysteine and phenylalanine, the CDR3 has 12 amino acids. The retained sequence is limited to the CDR3, 36 bases, with the frame set at the first base. Trimming costs V 2 bases and J 4 bases, and their ends lie 5 bases apart.